This T cell receptor beta chain was sequenced in a study of shared clonotypes between healthy human individuals. A remark on this clone: Additional DNA sequences in this sample encode the identical CDR3.

TCRdb's table, derived via immunoSEQ multiplex PCR, lists solely in-frame clones and lacks some. The data hold about 550,000 clones, with about 95% observed a single time. Naive CD8 cells comprised CD45RO-negative, CCR7-positively selected cells, excluding terminally differentiated effector memory CD45RA+ cells. From germline, CDR1 is MDHEN and CDR2 SYDVKM. The CDR3 is 12 residues long. V was cut by 6 bases and J by 2 bases, with 7 bases left in between. Sequenced material: naive CD8+ T cells sorted from blood. This chain joins TRBV28 and TRBJ1-1; D gene unclear. This receptor was identified in a woman in her 30s in good health. The CDR3 region is CASSLYNTEAFF. In nucleotides, the CDR3 is TGTGCCAGCAGCCTGTATAACACTGAAGCTTTCTTT.